These 14 T cell receptor beta chains share one sample of origin, sequenced in a study of blood T cell repertoires in COVID-19 (dated by TCRdb to 2018 to 2021). Library preparation used the immunoSEQ multiplex PCR assay. The table was pulled from immuneACCESS by TCRdb, which kept in-frame rearrangements only. Such tables lose some clones; where checked, under half of the loss comes from unresolved V genes, and the rest has no known cause. Recorded for this sample are fewer than 120,000 clones; 60% to 80% of them occurred a single time. The top ten clones comprise 16% of the sample. Specimen: peripheral blood. The receptors here all came from a woman older than 75 with active or convalescent COVID-19.

This rearrangement joins TRBV27 to TRBJ2-7, with TRBD2 identical over 7 bases. J lost 5 bases, V lost 6 bases, and 13 bases had no gene match. The CDR3 runs to 15 residues. The germline V gene encodes CDR1 MNHEY and CDR2 SMNVEV (reference sequence). In nucleotides, the CDR3 is TGTGCCAGCAGGGGCCTGGGCGGGAGAGATAACGAGCAGTACTTC. Protein: CASRGLGGRDNEQYF.

The chain employs TRBV5-6 and TRBJ2-4; perhaps TRBD2 as D (6 bases). V shed 4 bases and J shed 1 base, with 12 bases lying between them. The CDR3 sequence is 15 residues long. Germline CDR1 is SGHDT and CDR2 is YYEEEE. The CDR3 reads CASSPGTFAKNIQYF. CDR3 sequence (DNA): TGTGCCAGCAGCCCCGGGACTTTCGCCAAAAACATTCAGTACTTC.

The chain recombines TRBV9 with TRBJ2-1; TRBD2 matches at 8 bases. J gave up 0 bases and V 9 bases, and 20 bases lay outside the gene matches. CDR3 length: 19 amino acids. From germline, CDR1 is SGDLS and CDR2 YYNGEE. The CDR3 protein is CATRAVRAGENPSYNEQFF. CDR3 in DNA: TGTGCCACCAGGGCGGTAAGAGCGGGAGAGAACCCCTCCTACAATGAGCAGTTCTTC. Together with reference TRBV9 and TRBJ2-1, the CDR3 gives the full variable domain: DSGVTQTPKHLITATGQRVTLRCSPRSGDLSVYWYQQSLDQGLQFLIQYYNGEERAKGNILERFSAQQFPDLHSELNLSSLELGDSALYFCATRAVRAGENPSYNEQFFGPGTRLTVL.

The CDR3 nucleotides read TGTGCCAGCAGTTATAACACGAACACTGAAGCTTTCTTT. This sequence encodes CASSYNTNTEAFF. The rearrangement joins TRBV6-6 to TRBJ1-1, with D uncertain. Germline V gives CDR1 MNHNY, CDR2 SVGAGI (reference sequence). This CDR3 has 13 amino acids. V dropped 3 bases and J dropped 1 base, with 6 bases sitting between them.

This clone turned up a few times. This rearrangement joins TRBV2 to TRBJ2-7; 12 positions agree with TRBD2. The V gene's germline CDR1 is SNHLY and CDR2 FYNNEI. V trimming: 8 bases; J trimming: 3 bases; junction bases outside the gene matches: 8. The CDR3 extends over 15 amino acids. This chain's CDR3 is CASGRLAGDLYEQYF. The CDR3 DNA is TGTGCCAGCGGAAGACTAGCGGGAGACCTCTACGAGCAGTACTTC. Complete variable domain (other parts from reference TRBV2 and TRBJ2-7): EPEVTQTPSHQVTQMGQEVILRCVPISNHLYFYWYRQILGQKVEFLVSFYNNEISEKSEIFDDQFSVERPDGSNFTLKIRSTKLEDSAMYFCASGRLAGDLYEQYFGPGTRLTVT.

V gene TRBV5-4 combines with J gene TRBJ1-1; D uncertain. V lost 0 bases to trimming and J lost 5 bases, with 2 bases between them. There are 11 residues in the CDR3. CDR1 and CDR2 (germline): SGHNT, YYREEE (reference sequence). The CDR3 DNA follows: TGTGCCAGCAGCTTGGCAACTGAAGCTTTCTTT. As protein: CASSLATEAFF.

V is TRBV18 and J is TRBJ2-1, with TRBD2 matching 14 bases. The V gene's germline CDR1 is KGHSH and CDR2 LQKENI. CDR3 length: 16 amino acids. V shed 4 bases and J 9 bases; nucleotides not matched to a gene: 8. CDR3 protein: CASSLQGLAGVIEQFF. The CDR3 bases are TGTGCCAGCTCACTCCAGGGACTAGCGGGAGTTATTGAGCAGTTCTTC.

The V gene is TRBV4-2, the J gene TRBJ2-7; 11 bases map to TRBD1. V lost 1 base to trimming and J lost 4 bases; unmatched junction nucleotides: 3. The CDR3 totals 15 residues. Germline V gene data show CDR1 as LGHNA and CDR2 as YNFKEQ. CDR3 region: CASSQGTGGGYEQYF. DNA of the CDR3: TGTGCCAGCAGCCAAGGGACAGGGGGCGGGTACGAGCAGTACTTC.

CDR3 in DNA: TGTGCCAGCTCACCGGGACAGGGCAATCAGCCCCAGCATTTT. It encodes CASSPGQGNQPQHF. The chain is built from TRBV18 and TRBJ1-5, with TRBD1 matching 8 bases. Trimming at V came to 3 bases and at J to 2 bases, leaving 0 bases not matched to a gene. The CDR3 consists of 14 residues. Germline V gene sequence: CDR1 KGHSH, CDR2 LQKENI.

This clone appeared a few times. The rearrangement links TRBV30 to TRBJ1-1, with a weak D call TRBD1 (6 bases). V lost 2 bases and J lost 4, with 17 bases in between. This CDR3 has 15 amino acids. CDR1 GTSNPN and CDR2 SVGIG come from the germline V gene (reference sequence). In DNA form, the CDR3 reads TGTGCCTGGAGTTCGGGGGGCGCCCCCTTCACTGAAGCTTTCTTT. Its translation: CAWSSGGAPFTEAFF.

This clone was recorded only once. J is TRBJ1-1 and V is TRBV7-3; 7 positions match TRBD1. The CDR3 loop spans 14 amino acids. In germline, CDR1 is SGHTA, CDR2 FQGTGA. V dropped 2 bases and J dropped 1; count of bases not matched to a gene: 1. CDR3 bases: TGTGCCAGCAGCTTAGGGACAGCGAACACTGAAGCTTTCTTT. This gives the protein CASSLGTANTEAFF.

The chain recombines TRBV11-2 with TRBJ2-7, with D possibly TRBD1 on 5 matching bases. The V end lost 1 base, the J end lost 3 bases, and 10 bases lay between the germline ends. This CDR3 has 14 residues. Germline CDR1 is SGHAT and CDR2 is FQNNGV. The DNA of the CDR3 is TGTGCCAGCAGCTTAGCCAGCAGGGTCTACGAGCAGTACTTC. Translating gives CASSLASRVYEQYF.

The V gene is TRBV5-4, the J gene TRBJ1-1, with 8 bases fitting TRBD1. CDR3 length equals 13 residues. The germline gives CDR1 SGHNT, CDR2 YYREEE (reference sequence). With V trimmed by 6 bases and J by 2 bases, 3 bases remained unmatched. CDR3 amino acids: CASTTGANTEAFF. CDR3 DNA: TGTGCCAGCACGACAGGGGCAAACACTGAAGCTTTCTTT.

V is TRBV2 and J is TRBJ1-2; possible D gene TRBD1, 6 bases. V was shortened by 2 bases and J by 1 base, with 8 bases between the two germline ends. Germline V gene data show CDR1 as SNHLY and CDR2 as FYNNEI. The CDR3 sequence is 14 residues long. CDR3 sequence (DNA): TGTGCCAGCAGTGAACAGGGGAATAACTATGGCTACACCTTC. This gives the protein CASSEQGNNYGYTF.